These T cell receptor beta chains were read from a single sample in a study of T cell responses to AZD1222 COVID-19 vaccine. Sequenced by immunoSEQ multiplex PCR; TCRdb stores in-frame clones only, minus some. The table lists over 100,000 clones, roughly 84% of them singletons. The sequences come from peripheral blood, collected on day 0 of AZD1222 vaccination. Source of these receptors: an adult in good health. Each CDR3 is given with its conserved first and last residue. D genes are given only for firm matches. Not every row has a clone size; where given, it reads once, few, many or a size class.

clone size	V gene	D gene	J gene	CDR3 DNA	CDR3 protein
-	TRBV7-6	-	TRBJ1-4	TGTGCCAGCAGCCTCAGCCCTCTTAATGAAAAACTGTTTTTT	CASSLSPLNEKLFF
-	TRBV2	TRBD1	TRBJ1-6	TGTGCCAGCACCGGGACAGGGGGCTATAATTCACCCCTCCACTTT	CASTGTGGYNSPLHF
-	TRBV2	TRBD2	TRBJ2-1	TGTGCCAGCACTCCCTCGGGACTAGCGGGAGAAGGGACGTTCTTC	CASTPSGLAGEGTFF
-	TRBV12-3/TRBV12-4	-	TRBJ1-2	TGTGCCAGCAGTTTTAGCAGGGGAGGCGGCTACACCTTC	CASSFSRGGGYTF
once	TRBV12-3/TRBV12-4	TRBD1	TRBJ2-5	TGTGCCAGCAGCGGGGGACTGGGACAGGAGTACTTC	CASSGGLGQEYF
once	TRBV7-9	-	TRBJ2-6	TGTGCCAGCAGCCCCTACGGCAGGGCTGGGGCCAACGTCCTGACTTTC	CASSPYGRAGANVLTF
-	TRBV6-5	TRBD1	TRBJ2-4	TGTGCCAGCGCCGGGACAGGGATAGCCAAAAACATTCAGTACTTC	CASAGTGIAKNIQYF
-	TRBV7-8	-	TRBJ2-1	TGTGCCAGCAGCTTAGACGAGCGGGCCTCCTACAATGAGCAGTTCTTC	CASSLDERASYNEQFF
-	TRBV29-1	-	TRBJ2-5	TGCAGCGTACCGTCGGGACCCCAAGAGACCCAGTACTTC	CSVPSGPQETQYF
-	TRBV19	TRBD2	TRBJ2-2	TGTGCCAGCCAAACGGGGGGGGTTAACACCGGGGAGCTGTTTTTT	CASQTGGVNTGELFF
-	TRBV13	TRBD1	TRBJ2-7	TGTGCCAGCAGCTTTCGGACAGGGGGCGGCCACGAGCAGTACTTC	CASSFRTGGGHEQYF
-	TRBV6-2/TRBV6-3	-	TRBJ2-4	TGTGCCAGCAGCCCGGAGGCAGGGAGCTCTAGTCTAGCCAAAAACATTCAGTACTTC	CASSPEAGSSSLAKNIQYF
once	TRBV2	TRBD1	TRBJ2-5	TGTGCCAGCAGTCGAGACAGGGAAGAGACCCAGTACTTC	CASSRDREETQYF
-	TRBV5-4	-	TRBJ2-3	TGTGCCAGCAGCACGCGACTAGTTCTGGGAACAGATACGCAGTATTTT	CASSTRLVLGTDTQYF
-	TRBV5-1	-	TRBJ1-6	TGCGCCAGCAGCTCTGGGCAGAATTCACCCCTCCACTTT	CASSSGQNSPLHF